This T cell receptor beta chain was identified during a study of spatial heterogeneity in lung cancer. On the study more broadly: Detection consistently captured more beta-chain sequences than alpha-chain sequences. The average appearance count of each unique TCR and UMI combination in raw reads was more than 9.5.

Time point defined: sample taken at primary tumor resection. The V end lost 5 bases, the J end lost 0 bases, and 14 bases lay between the germline ends. This CDR3 contains 15 residues. Germline CDR1 is SGHTA and CDR2 is FQGNSA. The sample holds a few counts of this clonotype. TCRdb ran MiXCR on the 5' RACE reads and lists one entry per CDR3 protein. This table holds 40,000 to 55,000 distinct CDR3 sequences, roughly 15% found once. The clonotype comes from a male donor with early-stage non-small cell lung cancer. This chain links TRBV7-2 with TRBJ2-7, with D possibly matching TRBD1 (5 bases). Sequences were derived from PBMCs, sampled at surgery. The CDR3 DNA reads as TGTGCCAGCAGCCCCCTCCGGACAAGCTCCTACGAGCAGTACTTC. Its translation is CASSPLRTSSYEQYF.